This T cell receptor (beta chain) appears in the sequencing data of a study of blood T cell repertoires in COVID-19. As originally analysed: For nucleated cells, counts were estimated from reference gene primer amplification. The table came from immunoSEQ multiplex PCR; TCRdb's copy has only in-frame clones and leaves some out. Clonal size and the V and J genes are those of that table, whereas D and trimming came from the DNA. The repertoire consists of roughly 90,000 clones, with 80% occurring once and the leading ten covering 10%. Looked up from germline, CDR1 is SNHLY and CDR2 is FYNNEI. The CDR3 totals 15 residues. The germline V and J ends were trimmed by 7 bases and 3 bases, with 18 bases remaining between them.

This sequence joins TRBV2 and TRBJ2-5; D may be TRBD2 (6 bases). The TCR was taken from a woman between 65 and 79 years old with acute or convalescent COVID-19. Sequencing input: peripheral blood. For the CDR3, the DNA is TGTGCCAGCACCGGCGGGACGATGGCCAAAGAGACCCAGTACTTC. Amino acid sequence: CASTGGTMAKETQYF.